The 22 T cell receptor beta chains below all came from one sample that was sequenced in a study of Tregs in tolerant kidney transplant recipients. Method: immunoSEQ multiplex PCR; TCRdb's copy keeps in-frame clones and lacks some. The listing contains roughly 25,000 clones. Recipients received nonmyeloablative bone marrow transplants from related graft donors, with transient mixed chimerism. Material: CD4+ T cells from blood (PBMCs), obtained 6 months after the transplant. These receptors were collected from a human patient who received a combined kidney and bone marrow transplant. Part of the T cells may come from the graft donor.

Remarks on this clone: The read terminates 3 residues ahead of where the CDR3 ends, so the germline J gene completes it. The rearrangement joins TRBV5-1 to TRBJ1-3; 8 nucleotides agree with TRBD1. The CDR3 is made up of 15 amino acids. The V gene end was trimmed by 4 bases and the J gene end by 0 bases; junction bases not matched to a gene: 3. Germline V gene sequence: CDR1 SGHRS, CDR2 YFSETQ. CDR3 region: CASSQTGVSGNTIYF. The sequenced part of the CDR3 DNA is TGCGCCAGCAGCCAGACAGGGGTCTCTGGAAACACC.

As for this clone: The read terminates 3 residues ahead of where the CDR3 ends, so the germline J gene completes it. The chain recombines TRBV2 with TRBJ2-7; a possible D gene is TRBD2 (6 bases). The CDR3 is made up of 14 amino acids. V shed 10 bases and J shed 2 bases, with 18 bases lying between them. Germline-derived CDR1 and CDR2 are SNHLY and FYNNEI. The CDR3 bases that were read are TGTGCCACCCAACCGGGACTCGGTACCTACGAG. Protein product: CATQPGLGTYE. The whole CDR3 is CATQPGLGTYEQYF.

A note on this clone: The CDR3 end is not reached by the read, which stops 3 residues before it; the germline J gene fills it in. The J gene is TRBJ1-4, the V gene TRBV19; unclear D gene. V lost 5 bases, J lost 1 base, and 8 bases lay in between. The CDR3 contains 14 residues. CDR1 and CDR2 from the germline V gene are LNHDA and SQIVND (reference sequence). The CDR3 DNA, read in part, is TGTGCCAGTAGTCGTACGGGAACTAATGAAAAA. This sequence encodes CASSRTGTNEK. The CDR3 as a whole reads CASSRTGTNEKLFF.

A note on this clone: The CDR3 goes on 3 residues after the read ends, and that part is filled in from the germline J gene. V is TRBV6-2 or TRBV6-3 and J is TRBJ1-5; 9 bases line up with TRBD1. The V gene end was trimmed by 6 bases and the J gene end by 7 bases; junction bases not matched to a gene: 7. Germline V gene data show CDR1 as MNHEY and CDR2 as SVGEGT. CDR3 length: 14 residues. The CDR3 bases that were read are TGTGCCAGCAGCGTACAGGGGGCTAACCAGCCC. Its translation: CASSVQGANQP. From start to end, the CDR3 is CASSVQGANQPQHF.

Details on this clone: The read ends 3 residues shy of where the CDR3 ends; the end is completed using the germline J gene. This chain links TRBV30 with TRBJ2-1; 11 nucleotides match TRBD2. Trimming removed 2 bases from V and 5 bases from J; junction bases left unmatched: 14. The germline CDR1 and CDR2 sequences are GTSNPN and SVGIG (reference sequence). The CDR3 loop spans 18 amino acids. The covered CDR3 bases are TGTGCCTGGAGTCCATCTAGCGGGAGGTACTTTCTGGACAATGAG. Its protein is CAWSPSSGRYFLDNE. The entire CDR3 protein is CAWSPSSGRYFLDNEQFF.

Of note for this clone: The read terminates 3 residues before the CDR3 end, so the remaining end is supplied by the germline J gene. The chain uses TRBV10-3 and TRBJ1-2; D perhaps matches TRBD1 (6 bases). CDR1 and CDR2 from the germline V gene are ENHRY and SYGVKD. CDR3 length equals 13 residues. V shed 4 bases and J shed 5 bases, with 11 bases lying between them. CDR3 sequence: CAISGGRGYGYTF. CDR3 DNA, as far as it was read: TGTGCCATCAGTGGGGGCAGGGGTTATGGC.

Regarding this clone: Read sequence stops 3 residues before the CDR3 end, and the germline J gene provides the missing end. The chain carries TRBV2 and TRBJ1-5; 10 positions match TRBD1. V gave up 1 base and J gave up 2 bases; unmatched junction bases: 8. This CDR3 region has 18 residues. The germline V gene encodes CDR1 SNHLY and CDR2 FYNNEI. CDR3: CASSEGQGAFLGNQPQHF. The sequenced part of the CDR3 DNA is TGTGCCAGCAGTGAAGGACAGGGGGCGTTCCTTGGCAATCAGCCC.

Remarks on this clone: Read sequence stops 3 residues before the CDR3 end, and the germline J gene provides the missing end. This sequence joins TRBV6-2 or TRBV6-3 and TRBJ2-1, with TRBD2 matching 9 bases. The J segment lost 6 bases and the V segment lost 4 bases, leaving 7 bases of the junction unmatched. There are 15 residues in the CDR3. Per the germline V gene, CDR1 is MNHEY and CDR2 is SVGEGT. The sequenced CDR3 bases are TGTGCCAGCAGTTCCGGGACTAGCCGATCCAATGAG. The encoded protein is CASSSGTSRSNE. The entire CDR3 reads CASSSGTSRSNEQFF.

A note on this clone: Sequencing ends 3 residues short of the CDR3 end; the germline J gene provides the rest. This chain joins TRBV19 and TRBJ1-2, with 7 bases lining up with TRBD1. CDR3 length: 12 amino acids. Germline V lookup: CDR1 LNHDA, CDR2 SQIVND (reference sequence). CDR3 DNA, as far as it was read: TGTGCCAGTAGTATCTGGACAGGCGGC. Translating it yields CASSIWTGG. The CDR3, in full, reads CASSIWTGGYTF.

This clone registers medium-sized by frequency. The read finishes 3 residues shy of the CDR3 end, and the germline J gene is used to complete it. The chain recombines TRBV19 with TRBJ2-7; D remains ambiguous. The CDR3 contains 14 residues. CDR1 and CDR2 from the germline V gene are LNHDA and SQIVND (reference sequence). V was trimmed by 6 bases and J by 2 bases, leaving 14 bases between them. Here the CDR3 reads CASSAWAEAYEQYF. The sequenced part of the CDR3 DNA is TGTGCCAGTAGCGCCTGGGCAGAGGCCTACGAG.

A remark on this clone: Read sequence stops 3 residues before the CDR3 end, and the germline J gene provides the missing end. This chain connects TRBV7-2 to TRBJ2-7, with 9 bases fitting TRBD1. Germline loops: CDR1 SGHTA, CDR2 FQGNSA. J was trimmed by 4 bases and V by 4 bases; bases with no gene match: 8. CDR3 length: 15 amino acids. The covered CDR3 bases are TGTGCCAGCAGCTCTTACAGGGGGCGCGGATACGAG. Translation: CASSSYRGRGYE. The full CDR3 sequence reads CASSSYRGRGYEQYF.

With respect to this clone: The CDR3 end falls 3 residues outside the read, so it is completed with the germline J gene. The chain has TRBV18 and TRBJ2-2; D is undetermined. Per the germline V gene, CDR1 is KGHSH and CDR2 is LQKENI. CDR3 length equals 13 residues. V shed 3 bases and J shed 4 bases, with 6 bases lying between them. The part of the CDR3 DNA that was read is TGTGCCAGCTCACCGTTAGTCACCGGGGAG. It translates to CASSPLVTGE. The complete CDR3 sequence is CASSPLVTGELFF. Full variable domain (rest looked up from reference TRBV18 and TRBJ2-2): NAGVMQNPRHLVRRRGQEARLRCSPMKGHSHVYWYRQLPEEGLKFMVYLQKENIIDESGMPKERFSAEFPKEGPSILRIQQVVRGDSAAYFCASSPLVTGELFFGEGSRLTVL.

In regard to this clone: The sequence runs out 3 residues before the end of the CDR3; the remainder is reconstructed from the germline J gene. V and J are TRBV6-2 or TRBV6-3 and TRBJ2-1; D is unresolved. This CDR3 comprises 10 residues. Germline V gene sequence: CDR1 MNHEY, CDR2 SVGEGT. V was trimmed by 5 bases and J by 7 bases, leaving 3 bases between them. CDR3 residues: CASSQNEQFF. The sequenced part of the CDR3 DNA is TGTGCCAGCAGTCAGAATGAG.

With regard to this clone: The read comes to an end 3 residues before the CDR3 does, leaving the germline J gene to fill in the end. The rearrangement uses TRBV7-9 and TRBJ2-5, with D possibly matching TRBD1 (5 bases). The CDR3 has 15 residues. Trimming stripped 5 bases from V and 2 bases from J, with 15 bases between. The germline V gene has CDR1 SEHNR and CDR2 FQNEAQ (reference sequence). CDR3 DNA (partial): TGTGCCAGCAGCCGTCCGACGGCAGGGCAAGAGACC. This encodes CASSRPTAGQET. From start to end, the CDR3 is CASSRPTAGQETQYF.

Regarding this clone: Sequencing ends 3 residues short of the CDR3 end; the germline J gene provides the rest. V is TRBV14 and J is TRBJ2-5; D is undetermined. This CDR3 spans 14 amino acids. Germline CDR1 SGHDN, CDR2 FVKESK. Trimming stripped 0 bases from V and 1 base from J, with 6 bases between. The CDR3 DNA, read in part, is TGTGCCAGCAGCCAAGAAAACGGCCAAGAGACC. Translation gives CASSQENGQET. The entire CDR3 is CASSQENGQETQYF.

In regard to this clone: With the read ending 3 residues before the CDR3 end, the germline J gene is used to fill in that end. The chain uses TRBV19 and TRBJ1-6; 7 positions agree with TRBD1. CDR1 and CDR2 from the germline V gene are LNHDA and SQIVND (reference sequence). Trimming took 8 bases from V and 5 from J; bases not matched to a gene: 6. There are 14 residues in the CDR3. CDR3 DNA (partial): TGTGCCAGTCGGGACAGCGGGAATAATTCACCC. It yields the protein CASRDSGNNSP. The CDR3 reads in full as CASRDSGNNSPLHF.

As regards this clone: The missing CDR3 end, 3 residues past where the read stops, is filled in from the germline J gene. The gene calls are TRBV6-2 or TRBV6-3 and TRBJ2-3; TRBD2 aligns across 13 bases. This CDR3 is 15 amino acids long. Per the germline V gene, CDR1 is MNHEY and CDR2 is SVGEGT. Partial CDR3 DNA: TGTGCTACGCAAGAAGGGGGACTAGCGGGATATACG. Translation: CATQEGGLAGYT. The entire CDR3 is CATQEGGLAGYTQYF.

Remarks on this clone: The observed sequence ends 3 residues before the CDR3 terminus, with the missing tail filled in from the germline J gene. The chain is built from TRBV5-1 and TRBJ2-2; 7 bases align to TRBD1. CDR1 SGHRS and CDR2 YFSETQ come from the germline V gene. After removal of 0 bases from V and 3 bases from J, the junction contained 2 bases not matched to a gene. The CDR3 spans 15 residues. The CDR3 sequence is CASSLDRGDTGELFF. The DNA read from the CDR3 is TGCGCCAGCAGCTTGGACAGGGGCGACACCGGGGAG.

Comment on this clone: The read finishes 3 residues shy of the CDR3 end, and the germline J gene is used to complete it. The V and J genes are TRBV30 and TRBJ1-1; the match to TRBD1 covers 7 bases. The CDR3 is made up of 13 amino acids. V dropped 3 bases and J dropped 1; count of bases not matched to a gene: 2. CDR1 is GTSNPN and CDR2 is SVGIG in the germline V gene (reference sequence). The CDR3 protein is CAWRHRGNTEAFF. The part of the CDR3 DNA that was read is TGTGCCTGGAGACACAGGGGGAACACTGAA.

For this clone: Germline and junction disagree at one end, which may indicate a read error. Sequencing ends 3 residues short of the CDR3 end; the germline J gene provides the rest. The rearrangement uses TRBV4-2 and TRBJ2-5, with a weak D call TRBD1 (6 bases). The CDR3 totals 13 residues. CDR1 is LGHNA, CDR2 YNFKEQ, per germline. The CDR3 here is CASSQVRGQTQYF. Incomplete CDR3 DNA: TGCGCCAGCAGCCAAGTCAGGGGTCAGACC.

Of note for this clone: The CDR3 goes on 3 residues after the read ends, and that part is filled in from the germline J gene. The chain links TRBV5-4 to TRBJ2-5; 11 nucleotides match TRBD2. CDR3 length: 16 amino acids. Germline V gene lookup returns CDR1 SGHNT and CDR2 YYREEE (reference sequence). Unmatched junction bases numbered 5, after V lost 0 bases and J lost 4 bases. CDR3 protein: CASSLGASGGLETQYF. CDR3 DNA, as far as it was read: TGTGCCAGCAGCTTGGGGGCTAGCGGGGGGTTAGAGACC. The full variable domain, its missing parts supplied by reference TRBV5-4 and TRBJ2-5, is ETGVTQSPTHLIKTRGQQVTLRCSSQSGHNTVSWYQQALGQGPQFIFQYYREEENGRGNFPPRFSGLQFPNYSSELNVNALELDDSALYLCASSLGASGGLETQYFGPGTRLLVL.

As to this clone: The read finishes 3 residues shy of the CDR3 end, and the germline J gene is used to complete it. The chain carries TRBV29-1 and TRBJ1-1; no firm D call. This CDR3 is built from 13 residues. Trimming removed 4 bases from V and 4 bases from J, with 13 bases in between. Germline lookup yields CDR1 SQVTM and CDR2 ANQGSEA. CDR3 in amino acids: CSVGPSVFTEAFF. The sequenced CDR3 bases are TGCAGCGTTGGGCCTTCCGTCTTCACTGAA.